This T cell receptor beta chain was captured by sequencing in a study of shared clonotypes between healthy human individuals. In the source study's methods: Filtering differed, since immunoSEQ gave only junction sequences and no quality scores. Repertoires were generated with immunoSEQ multiplex PCR, while TCRdb's copy carries only in-frame clones and drops some. V and J calls and clone size are those listed in that table; D and trimming were worked out from the DNA. The sample carries about 1 million clones, roughly 75% recorded once. Trimming took 4 bases from V and 3 from J, leaving 10 bases between them. The CDR3 consists of 14 residues. Per the germline V gene, CDR1 is SNHLY and CDR2 is FYNNEI.

The chain carries TRBV2 and TRBJ1-5; D is possibly TRBD1 (5 bases). The sample was memory CD4+ T cells sorted from blood. The sample's subset: CD45RA-negative fraction. The TCR was taken from a man younger than 35 in good health. CDR3 DNA: TGTGCCAGCAGTGCCCAGGGCCTCAATCAGCCCCAGCATTTT. This codes for CASSAQGLNQPQHF.